These 30 T cell receptor beta chains share one sample of origin, sequenced in a study of blood T cells in healthy people across ages (dated by TCRdb to between 2014 and 2017). Library preparation was by 5' RACE. This sample was sequenced with an Illumina HiSeq 2500. A second PCR of about 6 to 12 cycles was run with a J-beta primer mix and a sample-barcoded 5' primer. TCRdb ran its own pipeline on the public reads, namely fastp trimming at Q25 and MiXCR clone calling, and kept in-frame beta chains. Here each entry gathers all rows of one CDR3 protein and keeps the most common genes and DNA. The sample table lists 800,000 to 950,000 distinct CDR3 sequences, approximately 49% of them with a count of one. Roughly an eighth of the sample comes from the top ten. Sequencing was done on a sample of blood. Receptors originate from a man aged 25-45 years in good health.

The V gene is TRBV19, the J gene TRBJ2-7; the match to TRBD2 covers 11 bases. This CDR3 is 15 amino acids long. Trimming at V came to 4 bases and at J to 6 bases, leaving 8 bases not matched to a gene. Per germline, CDR1 LNHDA and CDR2 SQIVND (reference sequence). The CDR3 DNA reads TGTGCCAGTAGTAAGACTAGCGGGGACCTGTCCGAGCAGTACTTC. Protein product: CASSKTSGDLSEQYF.

This clonotype was seen only a few times. This sequence joins TRBV24-1 and TRBJ2-3; TRBD1 matches 9 bases. The CDR3 length is 18 residues. Germline CDR1 is KGHDR and CDR2 is SFDVKD. V lost 5 bases and J lost 4; bases outside the gene matches: 15. CDR3 coding DNA: TGTGCCACCAGTGGTCCGGGCCGGGACAGGGTTACGTCAGATACGCAGTATTTT. This translates into CATSGPGRDRVTSDTQYF.

The chain carries TRBV29-1 and TRBJ2-5; 10 nucleotides align to TRBD1. V was clipped by 7 bases and J by 11 bases; unmatched bases: 7. In germline, CDR1 is SQVTM, CDR2 ANQGSEA. This CDR3 comprises 11 residues. As DNA, the CDR3 is TGCAGCGGCGGGACAGGGGAGAAACAGTACTTC. This codes for CSGGTGEKQYF.

This clonotype has a count of ten or more. The chain uses TRBV7-9 and TRBJ1-2; D unresolved. CDR1 and CDR2 (germline): SEHNR, FQNEAQ (reference sequence). This CDR3 region has 12 residues. V lost 1 base to trimming and J lost 8 bases, with 8 bases between them. CDR3 nucleotide sequence: TGTGCCAGCAGCTTAGACACTGGGGGCTACACCTTC. Its protein product is CASSLDTGGYTF.

This clonotype came up once. This chain links TRBV12-3 or TRBV12-4 with TRBJ2-1; D possibly matches TRBD1 or TRBD2 (5 bases each). The ends were cut back, 8 bases at V and 2 bases at J, with 16 bases in the middle. This CDR3 has 15 amino acids. The DNA for the CDR3 is TGTGCCAGCCGGAGGACGAGACAGACCTACAATGAGCAGTTCTTC. This gives the protein CASRRTRQTYNEQFF.

This clonotype was seen only a few times. A read error may produce the germline difference seen at one junction end. The chain couples TRBV11-3 to TRBJ1-1; 8 nucleotides agree with TRBD1. This CDR3 has 14 amino acids. The germline V gene has CDR1 SGHNT and CDR2 YENEEA. Written as DNA, the CDR3 is TGTGCCAGCCTAAACAGGGGGTTGAAGACTGAAGCTTTCTTT. Encoded protein: CASLNRGLKTEAFF.

The gene calls are TRBV20-1 and TRBJ2-1; 7 bases are a match to TRBD1. Germline-derived CDR1 and CDR2 are DFQATT and SNEGSKA (reference sequence). The CDR3 covers 13 residues. V trimming: 0 bases; J trimming: 9 bases; junction bases outside the gene matches: 5. The CDR3 DNA sequence: TGCAGTGCTAGAGAACCAGCAGGGGGTGAGCAGTTCTTC. Its translation is CSAREPAGGEQFF.

A few counts support this clonotype. This chain joins TRBV3-1 and TRBJ2-7; 10 positions match TRBD1. This CDR3 comprises 15 residues. Germline CDR1 is LGHDT and CDR2 is YNNKEL (reference sequence). Germline trimming cut 4 bases from V and 3 bases from J; bases unmatched to any gene: 6. The DNA for the CDR3 is TGTGCCAGCAGCCCCCGGGACAGGGGACACTACGAGCAGTACTTC. Translating gives CASSPRDRGHYEQYF.

The rearrangement links TRBV4-1 to TRBJ2-5, with D perhaps matching TRBD1 or TRBD2 (5 bases each). CDR1 and CDR2 (germline): MGHRA, YSYEKL. V lost 4 bases to trimming and J lost 3 bases, with 15 bases between them. CDR3 length: 15 amino acids. CDR3: CASSPRDLQEETQYF. The CDR3 region has the DNA TGCGCCAGCAGCCCCCGGGACCTCCAAGAAGAGACCCAGTACTTC.

A remark on this clonotype: Compared with germline, one end of the junction differs, possibly owing to a read error. The chain uses TRBV5-6 and TRBJ2-7; D might be TRBD1 (6 bases). The CDR3 is made up of 15 amino acids. Germline-derived CDR1 and CDR2 are SGHDT and YYEEEE. DNA for the CDR3: TGTGCCAGCAGCTTAAGAGACAGGAGGTCCTACGAGCAGCACTTC. It translates to CASSLRDRRSYEQHF.

This chain joins TRBV6-6 and TRBJ2-5, with 10 bases lining up with TRBD2. The CDR3 consists of 17 residues. Germline V gene lookup returns CDR1 MNHNY and CDR2 SVGAGI (reference sequence). V was pared by 1 base and J by 5 bases, with 10 bases of the junction left unmatched. For the CDR3, the DNA is TGTGCCAGCAGTTACTTAGCTAGCGGGGGCTTTAGGGAGACCCAGTACTTC. It yields the protein CASSYLASGGFRETQYF.

The genes are TRBV4-1 and TRBJ2-1; no definite D call. Germline V gene sequence: CDR1 MGHRA, CDR2 YSYEKL. Trimming stripped 2 bases from V and 0 bases from J, with 11 bases between. The CDR3 is made up of 16 amino acids. DNA of the CDR3: TGCGCCAGCAGCCAATTATCTCGGTCCTCCTACAATGAGCAGTTCTTC. As protein: CASSQLSRSSYNEQFF.

This clonotype was observed a handful of times. The chain links TRBV2 to TRBJ2-5; D is possibly TRBD1 (6 bases). Trimming cost V 9 bases and J 5 bases, with 19 bases left between them. CDR1 is SNHLY and CDR2 is FYNNEI in the germline V gene. There are 14 residues in the CDR3. Written as DNA, the CDR3 is TGTGCCAGGCTTGACCCGAGTAGGGGGGAGACCCAGTACTTC. It encodes CARLDPSRGETQYF.

CDR3 amino acids: CASSLEHRETQYF. The CDR3 nucleotides read TGTGCCAGCAGCTTAGAACATCGGGAGACCCAGTACTTC. The V gene is TRBV7-2, the J gene TRBJ2-5; D uncertain. Germline lookup yields CDR1 SGHTA and CDR2 FQGNSA. The CDR3 is 13 residues long. The V gene lost 1 base and the J gene lost 5 bases, with 8 bases spanning the gap. Using reference TRBV7-2 and TRBJ2-5 for the parts outside the CDR3, the full variable domain is GAGVSQSPSNKVTEKGKDVELRCDPISGHTALYWYRQSLGQGLEFLIYFQGNSAPDKSGLPSDRFSAERTGGSVSTLTIQRTQQEDSAVYLCASSLEHRETQYFGPGTRLLVL.

This clonotype was seen a few times. This chain links TRBV9 with TRBJ2-3; D ambiguous. Germline loops: CDR1 SGDLS, CDR2 YYNGEE. The CDR3 has 14 amino acids. V lost 0 bases and J 4 bases, leaving 9 bases between the germline ends. The chain's CDR3 is CASSVAIFADTQYF. The CDR3 DNA sequence: TGTGCCAGCAGCGTAGCTATCTTTGCAGATACGCAGTATTTT.

This clonotype has just a few counts. The chain uses TRBV6-5 and TRBJ2-7; tentatively, D is TRBD1 (6 bases). CDR1 is MNHEY, CDR2 SVGAGI, per germline. The CDR3 is made up of 16 amino acids. Trimming took 4 bases from V and 4 from J, leaving 20 bases between them. As DNA, the CDR3 is TGTGCCAGCAGTTTGAGGGGGAAGCGGTTGGAGTACGAGCAGTACTTC. This sequence encodes CASSLRGKRLEYEQYF.

This clonotype was observed a single time. This chain joins TRBV4-1 and TRBJ2-5; 10 positions agree with TRBD2. The DNA end is more similar to TRBJ2-7, so the J call may be wrong. The CDR3 runs 17 residues. Germline assignment: CDR1 MGHRA and CDR2 YSYEKL. CDR3 DNA sequence: TGCGCCAGCAGCCAAGATCTCCTTAGCGGGGGGCCCTACGAGCAGTACTTC. Its protein product is CASSQDLLSGGPYEQYF.

The chain employs TRBV18 and TRBJ2-4; the D gene is possibly TRBD2 (6 bases). Trimming removed 3 bases at V and 13 bases at J, with 22 bases between. The germline CDR1 and CDR2 sequences are KGHSH and LQKENI. The length of the CDR3 is 15 residues. The CDR3 is CASSPGSGEIGEQYF. CDR3 bases: TGTGCCAGCTCACCGGGTTCGGGGGAGATTGGTGAGCAGTACTTC.

The chain is built from TRBV7-3 and TRBJ2-1; a weak D match, TRBD2 (7 bases). The ends were cut back, 5 bases at V and 7 bases at J, with 21 bases in the middle. Germline CDR1 and CDR2: SGHTA and FQGTGA. This CDR3 contains 16 residues. The CDR3 DNA reads as TGTGCCAGCAGCCCCACTTGGGGGGGCCCTGGTAATGAGCAGTTCTTC. Protein sequence: CASSPTWGGPGNEQFF.

This clonotype was counted only a few times. The gene calls are TRBV5-4 and TRBJ2-3; D is unclear. This CDR3 is 16 amino acids long. Trimming stripped 3 bases from V and 0 bases from J, with 14 bases between. Germline V gives CDR1 SGHNT, CDR2 YYREEE (reference sequence). CDR3 nucleotides: TGTGCCAGCAGCTCGGACCCACAACTTAGCACAGATACGCAGTATTTT. Protein product: CASSSDPQLSTDTQYF.

In its sample, this clonotype was seen a few times. The chain joins TRBV10-3 to TRBJ1-1, with 9 bases identical to TRBD1. Trimming took 6 bases from V and 5 from J; bases not matched to a gene: 7. The CDR3 runs 14 residues. Germline V gene sequence: CDR1 ENHRY, CDR2 SYGVKD. CDR3 region: CAISTGTGSTEAFF. The CDR3 nucleotides are TGTGCCATCAGCACCGGGACAGGGAGTACTGAAGCTTTCTTT.

The V and J genes are TRBV2 and TRBJ2-2; D is uncertain. With 6 bases removed from V and 8 bases from J, the gap between germline ends came to 13 bases. The CDR3 contains 13 residues. Germline CDR1 reads SNHLY; CDR2 reads FYNNEI. CDR3 loop: CASSPNPEGELFF. The CDR3 DNA sequence: TGTGCCAGCAGCCCTAACCCTGAGGGGGAGCTGTTTTTT.

This clonotype occurred a few times. CDR3 in DNA: TGCAGTGCGGACGGGACTAGCGGGGCGACCTCAGATACGCAGTATTTT. Amino acids: CSADGTSGATSDTQYF. The chain links TRBV20-1 to TRBJ2-3; 13 bases line up with TRBD2. Germline CDR1 is DFQATT and CDR2 is SNEGSKA (reference sequence). Trimming took 6 bases from V and 4 from J; bases not matched to a gene: 10. There are 16 residues in the CDR3.

This clonotype was picked up a small number of times. This could be a read error, since a much larger clone is one nucleotide away. V is TRBV3-1 and J is TRBJ2-7, with D maybe TRBD1 (6 bases). Germline V lookup: CDR1 LGHDT, CDR2 YNNKEL (reference sequence). CDR3 length: 13 amino acids. Deletions cut 8 bases from V and 2 bases from J, with 13 bases between. CDR3 nucleotides: TGTGCCAGCGGGCGGACAGAGGCCTACGAGCAGTACTTC. Encoded protein: CASGRTEAYEQYF.

This chain links TRBV29-1 with TRBJ1-6, with TRBD1 matching 8 bases. The CDR3 length is 13 residues. The germline CDR1 and CDR2 sequences are SQVTM and ANQGSEA. V gave up 7 bases and J gave up 5 bases; unmatched junction bases: 4. The CDR3 nucleotides read TGCAGCGCCTGGACAGGGAATAATTCACCCCTCCACTTT. Residues: CSAWTGNNSPLHF.

This clonotype was seen a handful of times. The V and J genes are TRBV5-6 and TRBJ2-3; D gene unclear. This CDR3 is 14 amino acids long. V was trimmed by 4 bases and J by 6 bases, leaving 15 bases between them. Looked up from germline, CDR1 is SGHDT and CDR2 is YYEEEE. Here the CDR3 reads CASSITDLRDTQYF. DNA of the CDR3: TGTGCCAGCAGCATTACGGACCTAAGGGATACGCAGTATTTT.

This rearrangement joins TRBV7-2 to TRBJ2-3; D is unresolved. The CDR3 has 17 residues. V gave up 2 bases and J gave up 2 bases, with 17 bases separating them. Germline loops: CDR1 SGHTA, CDR2 FQGNSA. CDR3 protein: CASSLSAGNRYTDTQYF. Here the CDR3 DNA reads TGTGCCAGCAGCTTAAGTGCCGGAAACCGGTACACAGATACGCAGTATTTT.

This clonotype was recorded a few times. The chain is built from TRBV18 and TRBJ1-4; possible D gene TRBD1, 6 bases. The CDR3 has 15 residues. The V and J ends lost 1 base and 4 bases respectively, with 10 bases between them. Looked up from germline, CDR1 is KGHSH and CDR2 is LQKENI. This CDR3 reads CASSPQGTINEKLFF. For the CDR3, the DNA is TGTGCCAGCTCACCACAAGGGACAATTAATGAAAAACTGTTTTTT. The full variable domain, its missing parts supplied by reference TRBV18 and TRBJ1-4, is NAGVMQNPRHLVRRRGQEARLRCSPMKGHSHVYWYRQLPEEGLKFMVYLQKENIIDESGMPKERFSAEFPKEGPSILRIQQVVRGDSAAYFCASSPQGTINEKLFFGSGTQLSVL.

The DNA for the CDR3 is TGTGCCAGCAGCGAACAGGGACTAGGGAATTCACCCCTCCACTTT. It codes for CASSEQGLGNSPLHF. The chain joins TRBV5-6 to TRBJ1-6; perhaps TRBD1 as D (6 bases). The germline CDR1 and CDR2 sequences are SGHDT and YYEEEE. Trimming cost V 4 bases and J 7 bases, with 15 bases left between them. The CDR3 sequence is 15 residues long.

The chain combines TRBV27 with TRBJ1-4; tentative D call: TRBD1 (6 bases). The CDR3 consists of 15 residues. The ends were cut back, 3 bases at V and 3 bases at J, with 11 bases in the middle. Per the germline V gene, CDR1 is MNHEY and CDR2 is SMNVEV (reference sequence). CDR3 protein: CASSFRGPANEKLFF. The CDR3 bases are TGTGCCAGCAGTTTCAGGGGTCCGGCTAATGAAAAACTGTTTTTT.